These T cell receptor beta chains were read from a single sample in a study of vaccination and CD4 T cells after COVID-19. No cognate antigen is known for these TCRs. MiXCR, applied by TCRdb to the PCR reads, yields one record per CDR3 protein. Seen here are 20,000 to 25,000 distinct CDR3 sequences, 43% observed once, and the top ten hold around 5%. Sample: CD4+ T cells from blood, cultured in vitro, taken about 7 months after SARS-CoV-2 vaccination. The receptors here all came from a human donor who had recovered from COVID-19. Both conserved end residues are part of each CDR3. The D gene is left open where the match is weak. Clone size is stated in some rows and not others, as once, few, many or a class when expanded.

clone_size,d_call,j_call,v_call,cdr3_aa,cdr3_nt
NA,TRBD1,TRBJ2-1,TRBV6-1,CAGISDRGDRNEQFF,TGTGCCGGGATCTCGGACAGGGGAGATCGCAATGAGCAGTTCTTC
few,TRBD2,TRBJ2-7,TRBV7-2,CASSLAGGAYEQYF,TGTGCCAGCAGCTTAGCGGGAGGGGCCTACGAGCAGTACTTC
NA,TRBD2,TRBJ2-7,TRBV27,CASSLRREAYEQYF,TGTGCCAGCAGTTTGCGGCGGGAGGCCTACGAGCAGTACTTC
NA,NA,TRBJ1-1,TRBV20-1,CSARSGALTEAFF,TGCAGTGCCCGTTCAGGGGCGCTCACTGAAGCTTTCTTT
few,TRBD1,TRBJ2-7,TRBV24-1,CATSDRQGYEQYF,TGTGCCACCAGTGATAGACAGGGATACGAGCAGTACTTC
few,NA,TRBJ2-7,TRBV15,CATSRDHRGSSSYEQYF,TGTGCCACCAGCAGAGATCATCGGGGGTCGAGCTCCTACGAGCAGTACTTC
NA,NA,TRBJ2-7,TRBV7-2,CASSRNRGPTYEQYF,TGTGCCAGCAGCCGCAACCGGGGCCCGACCTACGAGCAGTACTTC
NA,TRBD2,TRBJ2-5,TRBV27,CASSPRLAGGVETQYF,TGTGCCAGCAGTCCGCGACTAGCGGGAGGGGTAGAGACCCAGTACTTC
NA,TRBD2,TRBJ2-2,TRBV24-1,CATSDPTSGRALGGELFF,TGTGCCACCAGTGATCCTACTAGCGGGAGGGCCCTTGGCGGGGAGCTGTTTTTT
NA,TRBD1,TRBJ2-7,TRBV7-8,CASSLSRDRLYEQYF,TGTGCCAGCAGCCTAAGCCGGGACAGGCTCTACGAGCAGTACTTC
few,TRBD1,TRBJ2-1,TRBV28,CATNRGSGNEQFF,TGTGCCACCAACAGGGGTTCGGGCAATGAGCAGTTCTTC
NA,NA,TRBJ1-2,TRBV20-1,CSARVGSSNYGYTF,TGCAGTGCTAGAGTAGGCAGTTCTAACTATGGCTACACCTTC
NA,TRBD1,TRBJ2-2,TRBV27,CASSPGQRNTGELFF,TGTGCCAGCAGTCCGGGACAGAGAAACACCGGGGAGCTGTTTTTT
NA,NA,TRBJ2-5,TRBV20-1,CSVGSTYQETQYF,TGCAGTGTGGGCTCTACGTACCAAGAGACCCAGTACTTC
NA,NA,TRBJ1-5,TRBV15,CATSRDTGEGQPQHF,TGTGCCACCAGCAGAGATACCGGGGAAGGTCAGCCCCAGCATTTT
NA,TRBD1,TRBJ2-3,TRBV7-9,CASSLGQGLAADTQYF,TGTGCCAGCAGCCTGGGACAGGGCCTAGCAGCAGATACGCAGTATTTT
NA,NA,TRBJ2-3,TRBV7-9,CASSFGKTAITDTQYF,TGTGCCAGCAGCTTCGGAAAGACCGCGATCACAGATACGCAGTATTTT
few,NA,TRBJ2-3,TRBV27,CASRQTSTDTQYF,TGTGCCAGTCGCCAGACCAGCACAGATACGCAGTATTTT
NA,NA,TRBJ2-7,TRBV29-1,CSVRQGGEQYF,TGCAGCGTTCGACAGGGAGGCGAGCAGTACTTC
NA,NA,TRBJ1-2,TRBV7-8,CASSLSLVGDGYTF,TGTGCCAGCAGCTTAAGTTTGGTGGGGGATGGCTACACCTTC
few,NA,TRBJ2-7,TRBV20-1,CSARAEYEQYF,TGCAGTGCTAGAGCAGAATACGAGCAGTACTTC
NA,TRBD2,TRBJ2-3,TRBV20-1,CSARGGRGSTDTQYF,TGCAGTGCTAGGGGAGGGCGGGGAAGCACAGATACGCAGTATTTT
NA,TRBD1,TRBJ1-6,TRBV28,CASSSTGGWNSPLHF,TGTGCCAGCAGTTCCACAGGGGGATGGAATTCACCCCTCCACTTT
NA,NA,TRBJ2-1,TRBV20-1,CSLDRNQNEQFF,TGCAGTCTAGACAGGAACCAAAATGAGCAGTTCTTC
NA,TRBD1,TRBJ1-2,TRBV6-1,CASSRDSGSNYGYTF,TGTGCCAGCAGTAGGGACAGCGGTTCTAACTATGGCTACACCTTC
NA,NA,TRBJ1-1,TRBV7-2,CASSLVFRENFMNTEAFF,TGTGCCAGCAGCTTAGTTTTTAGGGAGAACTTCATGAACACTGAAGCTTTCTTT
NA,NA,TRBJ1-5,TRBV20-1,CSAQPRNSNQPQHF,TGCAGTGCCCAACCCCGGAATAGCAATCAGCCCCAGCATTTT
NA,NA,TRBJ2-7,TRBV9,CASSVDGASYEQYF,TGTGCCAGCAGCGTTGACGGTGCCTCCTACGAGCAGTACTTC
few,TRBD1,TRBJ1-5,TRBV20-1,CSAGQGSGQPQHF,TGCAGTGCGGGACAGGGGTCGGGTCAGCCCCAGCATTTT
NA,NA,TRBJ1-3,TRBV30,CAWRGYSRGNTIYF,TGTGCCTGGAGGGGTTACAGCAGGGGAAACACCATATATTTT
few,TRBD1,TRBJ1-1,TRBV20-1,CSARTGTGGRNTEAFF,TGCAGTGCTAGAACCGGGACAGGGGGACGTAACACTGAAGCTTTCTTT
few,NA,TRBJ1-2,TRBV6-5,CASSYEFGTYGYTF,TGTGCCAGCAGTTACGAATTCGGGACCTATGGCTACACCTTC
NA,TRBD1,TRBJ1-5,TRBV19,CASSVTGIYQPQHF,TGTGCCAGTAGTGTGACAGGGATCTATCAGCCCCAGCATTTT
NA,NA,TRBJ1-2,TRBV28,CASSSSFYGYTF,TGTGCCAGCAGTTCGAGCTTCTATGGCTACACCTTC
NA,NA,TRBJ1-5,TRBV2,CASSKEGDQPQHF,TGTGCCAGCAGCAAAGAAGGGGATCAGCCCCAGCATTTT
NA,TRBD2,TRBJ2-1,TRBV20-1,CSAGTSAYNEQFF,TGCAGTGCCGGGACTAGCGCCTACAATGAGCAGTTCTTC
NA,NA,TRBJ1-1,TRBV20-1,CSAGGNTEAFF,TGCAGTGCCGGGGGGAACACTGAAGCTTTCTTT
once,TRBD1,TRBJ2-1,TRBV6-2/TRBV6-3,CASSYSMRGPKHEQFF,TGTGCCAGCAGTTACTCGATGAGGGGGCCTAAGCATGAGCAGTTCTTC
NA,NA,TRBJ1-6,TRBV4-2,CASSQASGQNNSPLHF,TGTGCCAGCAGCCAAGCTTCCGGACAGAATAATTCACCCCTCCACTTT
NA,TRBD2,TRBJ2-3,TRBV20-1,CSARGSYTSDGGVWADTQYF,TGCAGTGCTAGAGGTTCTTATACTAGCGATGGTGGAGTTTGGGCAGATACGCAGTATTTT
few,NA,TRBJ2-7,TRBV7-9,CASQAAGYEQYF,TGTGCCAGCCAAGCGGCAGGCTACGAGCAGTACTTC
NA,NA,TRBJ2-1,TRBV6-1,CASSTGREYNEQFF,TGTGCCAGCAGTACGGGACGGGAGTACAATGAGCAGTTCTTC
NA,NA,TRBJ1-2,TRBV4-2,CASSQPGQNYGYTF,TGTGCCAGCAGCCAACCCGGACAGAACTATGGCTACACCTTC
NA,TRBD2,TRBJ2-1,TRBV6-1,CASKVIAGTSGSNEQFF,TGTGCCAGCAAAGTTATCGCCGGGACTAGCGGGTCTAATGAGCAGTTCTTC
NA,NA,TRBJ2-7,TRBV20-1,CSAMDGIVTYEQYF,TGCAGTGCTATGGACGGGATAGTGACCTACGAGCAGTACTTC
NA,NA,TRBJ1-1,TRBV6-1,CASRGMGLRGVEAFF,TGTGCCAGCAGGGGGATGGGTCTCCGAGGCGTTGAAGCTTTCTTT
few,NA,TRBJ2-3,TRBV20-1,CSARAPRKRADTQYF,TGCAGTGCTAGAGCTCCTCGGAAGAGGGCAGATACGCAGTATTTT
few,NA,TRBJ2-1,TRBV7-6,CASSLARSSYNEQFF,TGTGCCAGCAGCTTAGCCCGAAGCTCCTACAATGAGCAGTTCTTC
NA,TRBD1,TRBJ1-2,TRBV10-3,CAISEFGTGSNYGYTF,TGTGCCATCAGTGAGTTCGGGACAGGCAGTAACTATGGCTACACCTTC
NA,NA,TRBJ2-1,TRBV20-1,CSAERSNEQFF,TGCAGTGCTGAACGTTCCAATGAGCAGTTCTTC
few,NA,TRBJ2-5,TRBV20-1,CSARANLQETQYF,TGCAGTGCTAGAGCTAACTTACAAGAGACCCAGTACTTC
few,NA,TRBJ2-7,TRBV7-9,CASSLGRSGYEQYF,TGTGCCAGCAGCTTAGGCCGAAGCGGCTACGAGCAGTACTTC
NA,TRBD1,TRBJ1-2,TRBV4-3,CASSQEGTEGYGYTF,TGCGCCAGCAGCCAAGAGGGGACAGAGGGCTATGGCTACACCTTC
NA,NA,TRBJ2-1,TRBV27,CASSIGRVGEQFF,TGTGCCAGTAGTATAGGCAGGGTAGGCGAGCAGTTCTTC
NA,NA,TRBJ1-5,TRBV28,CASMLLGVPPQHF,TGTGCCAGCATGCTACTAGGGGTCCCGCCCCAGCATTTT